A single sample is the source of the 5 T cell receptor beta chains below, sequenced in a study of T cell responses to AZD1222 COVID-19 vaccine. Assay used: immunoSEQ multiplex PCR; TCRdb lists only in-frame clones, some missing. The data show about 85,000 clones, with approximately 88% seen just once and 16% held by the top ten. The sample here was peripheral blood, taken on day 0 of AZD1222 vaccination. These receptors all stem from an adult in good health.

The chain couples TRBV9 to TRBJ1-2; maybe TRBD1 (6 bases). Per the germline V gene, CDR1 is SGDLS and CDR2 is YYNGEE. The ends were cut back, 4 bases at V and 4 bases at J, with 17 bases in the middle. CDR3 length equals 15 residues. CDR3 loop: CASSLRTGTSYGYTF. The CDR3 nucleotides read TGTGCCAGCAGCCTCCGCACAGGGACGAGCTATGGCTACACCTTC.

The rearrangement uses TRBV7-2 and TRBJ2-5; 9 bases align to TRBD2. The germline gives CDR1 SGHTA, CDR2 FQGNSA. CDR3 length: 13 residues. The V gene end was trimmed by 5 bases and the J gene end by 5 bases; junction bases not matched to a gene: 3. CDR3 protein: CASSVGLAETQYF. CDR3 DNA: TGTGCCAGCAGCGTCGGACTAGCGGAGACCCAGTACTTC.

The rearrangement links TRBV10-2 to TRBJ1-1; D gene uncertain. With 0 bases removed from V and 0 bases from J, the gap between germline ends came to 2 bases. This CDR3 region has 13 residues. The V gene's germline CDR1 is WSHSY and CDR2 SAAADI. The CDR3 region is CASSESVNTEAFF. The CDR3 coding sequence is TGCGCCAGCAGTGAGTCGGTGAACACTGAAGCTTTCTTT.

The chain couples TRBV6-5 to TRBJ2-1; TRBD1 aligns across 8 bases. The CDR3 spans 14 residues. Germline V lookup: CDR1 MNHEY, CDR2 SVGAGI. J lost 7 bases, V lost 6 bases, and 8 bases had no gene match. CDR3 residues: CASRPGTGGNEQFF. The CDR3 coding sequence is TGTGCCAGCAGGCCCGGGACAGGAGGAAATGAGCAGTTCTTC.

The chain uses TRBV2 and TRBJ1-1; 7 nucleotides align to TRBD1. V was pared by 5 bases and J by 4 bases, with 4 bases of the junction left unmatched. Germline V gives CDR1 SNHLY, CDR2 FYNNEI. This CDR3 is 13 amino acids long. CDR3: CASSRQGRTEAFF. The DNA of the CDR3 is TGTGCCAGCAGTAGACAGGGACGCACTGAAGCTTTCTTT.